This T cell receptor (beta chain) stems from a study of blood T cell repertoires in COVID-19. Whole-study context: Material from acute and convalescent COVID-19 was sourced from the United States, Italy and Spain.

Authors' processing steps: Researchers report that nucleated cell counts were estimated from reference gene primer amplification. Clones were sequenced by immunoSEQ multiplex PCR, and TCRdb holds only the in-frame ones, with some missing. V and J calls and clone size follow that table, whereas D and trimming were derived from the DNA. This table holds roughly 100,000 clones, about 80% found once. Per the germline V gene, CDR1 is SGHRS and CDR2 is YFSETQ. The CDR3 has 11 amino acids. The V end lost 4 bases, the J end lost 6 bases, and 6 bases lay between the germline ends. The V and J genes are TRBV5-1 and TRBJ2-3; a possible D gene is TRBD1 (5 bases). This clonotype was obtained from a human donor in a cohort sampled during active or convalescent COVID-19. Sequencing was performed on peripheral blood. The CDR3 DNA reads TGCGCCAGCAGCCACAGGGATACGCAGTATTTT. Protein: CASSHRDTQYF.